The 20 T cell receptor beta chains below come from one sample, sequenced in a study of CD8+ T cells in alopecia areata (dated 2018 in TCRdb). Preparation of the library involved the immunoSEQ multiplex PCR assay. RNA was extracted from all samples and reverse transcribed into cDNA, which served as template for TCR sequencing. TCRdb took over this immuneACCESS table, retaining in-frame rearrangements with V and J assigned. Such tables are incomplete; in checked studies, under half of the missing clones stem from an unresolved V gene, and the remainder is unexplained. Recorded for this sample are approximately 180,000 clones; 50% to 75% of them occurred a single time. The ten largest clones represent about a sixth of the sample. Taken with the paper, the label for treatment or condition translates to: oral pan-JAK inhibitor, 5-10 mg twice daily. The sample in question was CD4+ T cells sorted from blood, obtained between weeks 55 and 65, from a patient treated with tofacitinib. The receptors shown here come from a human donor with alopecia areata.

There are a few counts of this clone. V is TRBV9 and J is TRBJ1-2, with 7 bases that match TRBD1. Looked up from germline, CDR1 is SGDLS and CDR2 is YYNGEE. This CDR3 spans 16 amino acids. V shed 4 bases and J 0 bases; nucleotides not matched to a gene: 9. The CDR3, as DNA: TGTGCCAGCAGCTTACCTCCGGGACAGCCTAACTATGGCTACACCTTC. Translated, it gives CASSLPPGQPNYGYTF.

This clone was picked up a small number of times. The chain is built from TRBV5-1 and TRBJ2-1; 9 bases fit TRBD2. Per the germline V gene, CDR1 is SGHRS and CDR2 is YFSETQ. CDR3 length: 15 residues. Trimming cost V 0 bases and J 5 bases; bases outside gene matches: 3. The CDR3 nucleotides read TGCGCCAGCAGCTTGGTTTTAGCGGGGGACAATGAGCAGTTCTTC. Protein: CASSLVLAGDNEQFF.

Remarks on this clone: One end of the junction fails to match germline, which may point to a read error. The CDR3 here is CAWSPGSDQPQHF. The CDR3 DNA reads as TGTGCCTGGAGCCCCGGTAGCGATCAGCCCCAGCATTTT. J is TRBJ1-5 and V is TRBV30; D remains unclear. CDR1 and CDR2 from the germline V gene are GTSNPN and SVGIG (reference sequence). The length of the CDR3 is 13 residues.

The chain employs TRBV5-1 and TRBJ2-1, with 9 bases aligning to TRBD2. After removal of 1 base from V and 12 bases from J, the junction contained 5 bases not matched to a gene. The CDR3 sequence is 13 residues long. Germline CDR1 and CDR2: SGHRS and YFSETQ. CDR3 sequence (DNA): TGCGCCAGCAGCTTGTCTAGCGGGACCTGGCAGTTCTTC. The encoded protein is CASSLSSGTWQFF.

The V and J genes are TRBV5-4 and TRBJ2-2; D gene ambiguous. In germline, CDR1 is SGHNT, CDR2 YYREEE (reference sequence). The V end was cut by 0 bases, the J end by 0 bases, with 12 bases between. CDR3 size: 17 residues. The CDR3 reads CASSLAGVSTNTGELFF. The DNA of the CDR3 is TGTGCCAGCAGCTTGGCCGGCGTGTCTACGAACACCGGGGAGCTGTTTTTT.

This clone was observed a few times. The CDR3 sequence: CSALTGFNEKLFF. CDR3 sequence (DNA): TGCAGCGCCCTGACAGGGTTCAATGAAAAACTGTTTTTT. The gene calls are TRBV29-1 and TRBJ1-4; 7 nucleotides line up with TRBD1. This CDR3 contains 13 residues. Unmatched junction bases numbered 7, after V lost 7 bases and J lost 5 bases. Germline V lookup: CDR1 SQVTM, CDR2 ANQGSEA.

The CDR3 sequence is CASSKIPGQVAFLDEQYF. The CDR3 nucleotides read TGCGCCAGCAGCAAGATCCCGGGACAGGTCGCCTTCCTAGACGAGCAGTACTTC. This rearrangement joins TRBV5-1 to TRBJ2-7, with 8 positions matching TRBD1. The CDR3 runs to 18 residues. Germline lookup yields CDR1 SGHRS and CDR2 YFSETQ. V dropped 4 bases and J dropped 5; count of bases not matched to a gene: 20.

V and J are TRBV30 and TRBJ2-3; unclear D gene. Germline-derived CDR1 and CDR2 are GTSNPN and SVGIG (reference sequence). The CDR3 runs 12 residues. Trimming cost V 0 bases and J 5 bases, with 6 bases left between them. The chain's CDR3 is CAWSVSGDTQYF. The DNA of the CDR3 is TGTGCCTGGAGTGTATCCGGAGATACGCAGTATTTT.

The rearrangement links TRBV11-1 to TRBJ2-3; tentatively, D is TRBD2 (5 bases). Germline values: CDR1 SGHAT, CDR2 FQDESV (reference sequence). Trimming took 3 bases from V and 2 from J, leaving 9 bases between them. This CDR3 has 14 residues. The CDR3 region is CASSLFGVTDTQYF. CDR3 DNA: TGTGCCAGCAGCTTGTTCGGGGTCACAGATACGCAGTATTTT.

J is TRBJ1-6 and V is TRBV19, with 7 positions matching TRBD1. The trim removed 4 bases at V and 8 bases at J, leaving 8 bases unmatched. Per germline, CDR1 LNHDA and CDR2 SQIVND (reference sequence). The length of the CDR3 is 15 residues. The CDR3 spells CASSTDRVGDSPLHF. The CDR3 region has the DNA TGTGCCAGTAGTACCGACAGGGTTGGTGATTCACCCCTCCACTTT.

This chain uses TRBV7-8 with TRBJ1-5; D may be TRBD1 (6 bases). Germline assignment: CDR1 SGHVS and CDR2 FQNEAQ. V was clipped by 3 bases and J by 2 bases, with 14 bases between them. There are 16 residues in the CDR3. DNA of the CDR3: TGTGCCAGCAGCTTGAAAGGGGCAGGGGGCAATCAGCCCCAGCATTTT. It is translated as CASSLKGAGGNQPQHF.

The chain combines TRBV7-2 with TRBJ2-6; D possibly corresponds to TRBD1 (6 bases). The V end was cut by 5 bases, the J end by 4 bases, with 12 bases between. The germline CDR1 and CDR2 sequences are SGHTA and FQGNSA. The CDR3 runs 15 residues. CDR3 protein: CASSRTGTGANVLTF. The CDR3 DNA sequence: TGTGCCAGCAGCCGAACAGGGACCGGGGCCAACGTCCTGACTTTC.

This clone was seen only once. Other DNA sequences in the sample encode the same CDR3. V usage is TRBV29-1 and J usage is TRBJ1-2; 7 bases match TRBD1. Germline V gives CDR1 SQVTM, CDR2 ANQGSEA. Trimming cost V 3 bases and J 4 bases; bases outside gene matches: 2. The CDR3 is 12 amino acids. Written as DNA, the CDR3 is TGCAGCGTTGAGAGACAGGGCTATGGCTACACCTTC. Translated, it gives CSVERQGYGYTF. Looking up the rest from reference TRBV29-1 and TRBJ1-2 gives the full variable domain: SAVISQKPSRDICQRGTSLTIQCQVDSQVTMMFWYRQQPGQSLTLIATANQGSEATYESGFVIDKFPISRPNLTFSTLTVSNMSPEDSSIYLCSVERQGYGYTFGSGTRLTVV.

The chain recombines TRBV15 with TRBJ1-5, with D possibly being TRBD1 (6 bases). The CDR3 totals 13 residues. Trimming took 10 bases from V and 3 from J, leaving 13 bases between them. CDR1 LNHNV and CDR2 YYDKDF come from the germline V gene (reference sequence). The CDR3 DNA reads as TGTGCCATCGCGGACAGATACAATCAGCCCCAGCATTTT. Its translation: CAIADRYNQPQHF.

The chain has TRBV30 and TRBJ2-6; 7 positions match TRBD2. Germline CDR1 reads GTSNPN; CDR2 reads SVGIG (reference sequence). There are 15 residues in the CDR3. V trimming: 4 bases; J trimming: 2 bases; junction bases outside the gene matches: 5. The CDR3 DNA is TGTGCCTGGATGGTGGGACTAACTGGGGCCAACGTCCTGACTTTC. It yields the protein CAWMVGLTGANVLTF.

The sample holds a few counts of this clone. CDR3 sequence reads: CSAAPRETRSPDTQYF. DNA of the CDR3: TGCAGCGCCGCACCCCGGGAGACAAGATCCCCAGATACGCAGTATTTT. The chain recombines TRBV29-1 with TRBJ2-3, with D maybe TRBD2 (6 bases). V lost 7 bases and J 4 bases, leaving 24 bases between the germline ends. The CDR3 runs to 16 residues. Per germline, CDR1 SQVTM and CDR2 ANQGSEA.

This clone was counted many times. This chain links TRBV7-2 with TRBJ2-1; TRBD2 matches at 8 bases. The ends lost 7 bases at V and 7 bases at J; junction bases unmatched: 12. CDR1 is SGHTA, CDR2 FQGNSA, per germline. The CDR3 loop spans 15 amino acids. This CDR3 is CASTSRVAGSNEQFF. The DNA of the CDR3 is TGTGCCAGCACTTCCCGAGTAGCGGGGTCTAATGAGCAGTTCTTC.

The CDR3 DNA is TGTGCCACTCAACTGGGGGACACTGAAGCTTTCTTT. Protein: CATQLGDTEAFF. This chain links TRBV10-3 with TRBJ1-1; tentatively, D is TRBD1 (5 bases). V was trimmed by 10 bases and J by 3 bases, leaving 12 bases between them. The germline V gene encodes CDR1 ENHRY and CDR2 SYGVKD. The CDR3 length is 12 residues.

About this clone: Being one base from a much bigger clone, this may be a read error. The genes are TRBV7-2 and TRBJ2-6; D unresolved. From germline, CDR1 is SGHTA and CDR2 FQGNSA. CDR3 length: 14 residues. V lost 5 bases, J lost 0 bases, and 5 bases lay in between. In DNA, the CDR3 is TGTGCCAGCAGCCCCGCCTCTGGGGCCAACGTCCTGACTTTC. Its translation: CASSPASGANVLTF.

This clone was counted a few times. This chain connects TRBV7-9 to TRBJ2-5; the D is unclear. CDR1 and CDR2 from the germline V gene are SEHNR and FQNEAQ (reference sequence). The CDR3 totals 14 residues. The V and J ends lost 7 bases and 1 base respectively, with 13 bases between them. In DNA form, the CDR3 reads TGTGCCAGCACCGACCGTGGGCCCCAAGAGACCCAGTACTTC. Translation gives CASTDRGPQETQYF.